This TCR beta chain was sequenced in a study of T cells in Graves' hyperthyroidism and ophthalmopathy. RNA transcripts served as the template for amplifying TCR beta CDR3 regions. HTBI primers were employed in a first-round RT-PCR of the TCR CDR3. A single record per CDR3 protein comes from TCRdb applying MiXCR to the multiplex PCR reads. Of 300,000 to 450,000 distinct CDR3 sequences listed, about a sixth are singletons. Findings of the study overall: Among thyroid clonotypes expanded above 0.001, most also appeared in blood. Before onset, ophthalmopathy was predicted by the model a median around 6 months earlier.

Patients with uncontrolled infections, other autoimmune diseases, pregnancy or lactation were excluded. Fresh peripheral blood, approximately 9.1 ml, was the source of the PBMCs. Details on this clonotype: The antigen is undetermined.

Sequencing used blood. This TCR derives from a woman in her late teens or twenties with Graves' hyperthyroidism that later progressed to Graves' ophthalmopathy.

In DNA, the CDR3 is TGTGCCAGCAGCGTAGATGGAGGGAAGGGAGATACGCAGTATTTT. As protein: CASSVDGGKGDTQYF. The chain is built from TRBV9 and TRBJ2-3, with D maybe TRBD2 (6 bases). The CDR3 totals 15 residues. Trimming removed 0 bases from V and 5 bases from J, with 13 bases in between. The germline V gene has CDR1 SGDLS and CDR2 YYNGEE.